This TCR beta chain came from a study of beta chain features in type 1 diabetes. Findings of the study overall: A potential influence of HLA type upon TCRB rearrangement remained unresolved herein. For patients and controls alike, PCR might favor shorter templates to the same degree. In type 1 diabetes patients, VDJ junctions had fewer insertions; deletions at these junctions were more frequent. Moderately but significantly shorter TCRB CDR3s were found in Type 1 diabetes patients in all four CD4+ subsets.

Since all of the isolated RNA was reverse transcribed, expressed TCRB transcripts were what got sequenced. Profiling relied on immunoSEQ multiplex PCR, and the TCRdb table lists in-frame clones only, not all of them. The data hold about 740,000 clones, with about an eighth observed a single time. The CDR3 is made up of 12 amino acids. Germline values: CDR1 SQVTM, CDR2 ANQGSEA. After removal of 4 bases from V and 4 bases from J, the junction contained 2 bases not matched to a gene. In the case of this clone: The antigen remains unidentified.

Specimen: naive CD4+ T cells from blood. The source is a man aged 18-30 years with type 1 diabetes. This rearrangement joins TRBV29-1 to TRBJ1-2; TRBD1 agrees at 8 bases. The CDR3 is CSVGQGSYGYTF. CDR3 nucleotide sequence: TGCAGCGTTGGACAGGGGAGCTATGGCTACACCTTC.